These 26 T cell receptor beta chains originate from one sample sequenced in a study of blood T cell repertoires in COVID-19. The data were produced by immunoSEQ multiplex PCR, yet TCRdb's version contains in-frame clones alone and is incomplete. The table lists about 81,000 clones, about 88% of them singletons, with roughly 4.9% in the top ten. The sample was peripheral blood. The receptors stem from an elderly woman with active COVID-19.

The rearrangement uses TRBV11-2 and TRBJ2-7; D uncertain. The CDR3 spans 13 residues. Germline V gene data show CDR1 as SGHAT and CDR2 as FQNNGV. The V end lost 0 bases, the J end lost 2 bases, and 5 bases lay between the germline ends. The CDR3 bases are TGTGCCAGCAGCTTAGATGAGCCCTACGAGCAGTACTTC. It codes for CASSLDEPYEQYF.

This rearrangement joins TRBV27 to TRBJ1-1; D is possibly TRBD1 (5 bases). CDR1 is MNHEY and CDR2 is SMNVEV in the germline V gene (reference sequence). The CDR3 runs 15 residues. Between the trimmed V and J ends, which lost 0 bases and 1 base, there was a span of 9 bases. CDR3: CASSLSRGSNTEAFF. DNA for the CDR3: TGTGCCAGCAGTTTATCGCGGGGCTCGAACACTGAAGCTTTCTTT.

This chain links TRBV28 with TRBJ1-5; D gene uncertain. Germline assignment: CDR1 MDHEN and CDR2 SYDVKM. The CDR3 is 12 amino acids. Trimming removed 1 base from V and 4 bases from J, with 2 bases in between. The CDR3 DNA reads as TGTGCCAGCAGTTTATTAAATCAGCCCCAGCATTTT. As protein: CASSLLNQPQHF.

J is TRBJ1-2 and V is TRBV19; D is perhaps TRBD1 (5 bases). CDR1 and CDR2 (germline): LNHDA, SQIVND (reference sequence). Trimming cost V 4 bases and J 1 base, with 7 bases left between them. This CDR3 comprises 13 residues. The DNA for the CDR3 is TGTGCCAGTAGTAGGACAAGTAACTATGGCTACACCTTC. Its protein product is CASSRTSNYGYTF.

The chain couples TRBV6-6 to TRBJ2-2; 7 bases fit TRBD1. The length of the CDR3 is 15 residues. Germline V gene sequence: CDR1 MNHNY, CDR2 SVGAGI (reference sequence). Trimming took 5 bases from V and 0 from J; bases not matched to a gene: 3. The CDR3 is CASSPGTANTGELFF. The CDR3 DNA is TGTGCCAGCAGTCCCGGGACAGCGAACACCGGGGAGCTGTTTTTT.

The CDR3 DNA is TGTGCCAGCAGCTTGGAGCCCGGGCGGGAGAGTGAGCAGTTCTTC. Amino acids: CASSLEPGRESEQFF. The chain uses TRBV7-6 and TRBJ2-1; 7 nucleotides match TRBD2. This CDR3 comprises 15 residues. Germline-derived CDR1 and CDR2 are SGHVS and FNYEAQ. With V trimmed by 3 bases and J by 9 bases, 11 bases remained unmatched.

CDR3 sequence: CASSFGRNGDYGYTF. The CDR3 DNA follows: TGTGCCAGCAGTTTTGGTCGGAATGGAGACTATGGCTACACCTTC. This chain connects TRBV28 to TRBJ1-2; D is ambiguous. Germline V lookup: CDR1 MDHEN, CDR2 SYDVKM. Trimming removed 3 bases from V and 3 bases from J, with 14 bases in between. The CDR3 runs to 15 residues.

The CDR3 reads CASSANRNTEAFF. The CDR3 DNA follows: TGTGCCAGCAGCGCCAACAGAAACACTGAAGCTTTCTTT. The rearrangement uses TRBV11-2 and TRBJ1-1; no clear D. The V gene lost 5 bases and the J gene lost 2 bases, with 9 bases spanning the gap. The CDR3 loop spans 13 amino acids. Germline V gives CDR1 SGHAT, CDR2 FQNNGV.

The gene calls are TRBV3-1 (or the pseudogene TRBV3-2) and TRBJ1-2, with a tentative D call TRBD1 (5 bases). CDR3 length: 17 amino acids. In germline, CDR1 is LGHDT, CDR2 YNNKEL (reference sequence). V lost 0 bases to trimming and J lost 7 bases, with 21 bases between them. CDR3 DNA: TGTGCCAGCAGCCAAGATTTACCCACGGGGGGGACGATTGGCTACACCTTC. Amino acid sequence: CASSQDLPTGGTIGYTF.

This CDR3 reads CASSLNRGEKLFF. CDR3 DNA sequence: TGTGCCAGCAGCTTAAACAGAGGGGAAAAACTGTTTTTT. The rearrangement links TRBV7-3 to TRBJ1-4; D is unclear. V shed 1 base and J shed 8 bases, with 8 bases lying between them. CDR3 length: 13 residues. The germline CDR1 and CDR2 sequences are SGHTA and FQGTGA.

This sequence joins TRBV5-1 and TRBJ1-2; 8 bases align to TRBD1. V dropped 4 bases and J dropped 7; count of bases not matched to a gene: 9. The CDR3 contains 14 residues. Germline V CDR1 and CDR2: SGHRS, YFSETQ. CDR3 sequence: CASSPPTGEGGYTF. DNA for the CDR3: TGCGCCAGCAGCCCTCCGACAGGGGAGGGTGGCTACACCTTC.

The genes are TRBV7-2 and TRBJ2-5; 11 nucleotides match TRBD2. Per germline, CDR1 SGHTA and CDR2 FQGNSA. The CDR3 covers 16 residues. V lost 1 base, J lost 5 bases, and 6 bases stayed unmatched. CDR3 bases: TGTGCCAGCAGCTTAGGACTAGCGGGACGAGTCGAGACCCAGTACTTC. This sequence encodes CASSLGLAGRVETQYF. The full variable domain, its missing parts supplied by reference TRBV7-2 and TRBJ2-5, is GAGVSQSPSNKVTEKGKDVELRCDPISGHTALYWYRQSLGQGLEFLIYFQGNSAPDKSGLPSDRFSAERTGGSVSTLTIQRTQQEDSAVYLCASSLGLAGRVETQYFGPGTRLLVL.

V usage is TRBV15 and J usage is TRBJ2-7; no clear D. Between the trimmed V and J ends, which lost 0 bases and 3 bases, there was a span of 9 bases. Germline V CDR1 and CDR2: LNHNV, YYDKDF (reference sequence). The CDR3 sequence is 14 residues long. The CDR3 region is CATSRDADIYEQYF. CDR3 DNA sequence: TGTGCCACCAGCAGAGATGCAGACATCTACGAGCAGTACTTC.

This chain joins TRBV6-5 and TRBJ2-7; possibly TRBD2 for D (6 bases). CDR3 size: 15 residues. Germline V gene data show CDR1 as MNHEY and CDR2 as SVGAGI. Between the trimmed V and J ends, which lost 0 bases and 2 bases, there was a span of 11 bases. In nucleotides, the CDR3 is TGTGCCAGCAGTTACTCCGGGGGAGGAACCTACGAGCAGTACTTC. Its protein is CASSYSGGGTYEQYF.

The chain carries TRBV9 and TRBJ2-1; the match to TRBD1 covers 9 bases. CDR1 is SGDLS and CDR2 is YYNGEE in the germline V gene. CDR3 length: 17 amino acids. V trimming: 5 bases; J trimming: 7 bases; junction bases outside the gene matches: 16. Here the CDR3 reads CASSAPKGQGIRNEQFF. The CDR3 coding sequence is TGTGCCAGCAGTGCACCGAAAGGACAGGGGATACGGAATGAGCAGTTCTTC.

This chain links TRBV6-5 with TRBJ1-6; maybe TRBD1 (5 bases). The germline V gene encodes CDR1 MNHEY and CDR2 SVGAGI. V lost 5 bases and J 5 bases, leaving 10 bases between the germline ends. There are 14 residues in the CDR3. As DNA, the CDR3 is TGTGCCAGCAGTATCGGGGGAAATAATTCACCCCTCCACTTT. This translates into CASSIGGNNSPLHF.

This clone was counted at least ten times. The chain couples TRBV28 to TRBJ1-6; D might be TRBD1 (6 bases). V was pared by 5 bases and J by 5 bases, with 13 bases between. The germline gives CDR1 MDHEN, CDR2 SYDVKM. The CDR3 contains 15 residues. The chain's CDR3 is CASSKMTGNNSPLHF. The DNA for the CDR3 is TGTGCCAGCAGTAAAATGACAGGAAATAATTCACCCCTCCACTTT.

The count of this clone is one. The CDR3, as DNA: TGCGCCAGCAGCTTGGACGGACAGGGGTTAGGGGGCTACACCTTC. Its protein product is CASSLDGQGLGGYTF. The V gene is TRBV5-1, the J gene TRBJ1-2, with 9 bases matching TRBD1. Germline V lookup: CDR1 SGHRS, CDR2 YFSETQ. J gave up 8 bases and V 0 bases, and 8 bases lay outside the gene matches. The CDR3 covers 15 residues. Full variable domain (remainder filled in from reference TRBV5-1 and TRBJ1-2): KAGVTQTPRYLIKTRGQQVTLSCSPISGHRSVSWYQQTPGQGLQFLFEYFSETQRNKGNFPGRFSGRQFSNSRSEMNVSTLELGDSALYLCASSLDGQGLGGYTFGSGTRLTVV.

This chain joins TRBV7-3 and TRBJ1-3, with 7 bases identical to TRBD1. From germline, CDR1 is SGHTA and CDR2 FQGTGA. Germline trimming cut 1 base from V and 0 bases from J; bases unmatched to any gene: 3. The CDR3 sequence is 16 residues long. The CDR3 is CASSLNAGGSGNTIYF. CDR3 DNA: TGTGCCAGCAGCTTAAACGCAGGGGGCTCTGGAAACACCATATATTTT.

The chain employs TRBV28 and TRBJ2-3; 11 nucleotides line up with TRBD2. Germline CDR1 and CDR2: MDHEN and SYDVKM. The CDR3 runs 16 residues. V lost 6 bases and J lost 4; bases outside the gene matches: 9. The CDR3 spells CASSPTSGSGADTQYF. The CDR3 bases are TGTGCCAGCAGCCCAACTAGCGGGAGTGGCGCAGATACGCAGTATTTT.

The rearrangement uses TRBV18 and TRBJ2-3; 7 nucleotides align to TRBD2. The CDR3 contains 15 residues. The germline gives CDR1 KGHSH, CDR2 LQKENI. The trim removed 4 bases at V and 7 bases at J, leaving 11 bases unmatched. CDR3 sequence: CASSLGEAGLHTQYF. As DNA, the CDR3 is TGTGCCAGCTCACTTGGGGAAGCGGGGCTACATACGCAGTATTTT.

The chain is built from TRBV6-5 and TRBJ2-7; the D gene is possibly TRBD2 (6 bases). Per germline, CDR1 MNHEY and CDR2 SVGAGI. V was trimmed by 4 bases and J by 3 bases, leaving 13 bases between them. There are 14 residues in the CDR3. The CDR3 DNA reads TGTGCCAGCAGTTCCGGGACTGGAGGCTACGAGCAGTACTTC. This gives the protein CASSSGTGGYEQYF.

The J gene is TRBJ2-3, the V gene TRBV7-2; D is perhaps TRBD2 (6 bases). The CDR3 is 14 residues long. CDR1 SGHTA and CDR2 FQGNSA come from the germline V gene. V lost 5 bases and J lost 3, with 12 bases in between. The CDR3 DNA follows: TGTGCCAGCAGCCCCGGGAGCGAAACAGATACGCAGTATTTT. Translating it yields CASSPGSETDTQYF. The full variable domain, completed using reference TRBV7-2 and TRBJ2-3, is GAGVSQSPSNKVTEKGKDVELRCDPISGHTALYWYRQSLGQGLEFLIYFQGNSAPDKSGLPSDRFSAERTGGSVSTLTIQRTQQEDSAVYLCASSPGSETDTQYFGPGTRLTVL.

The chain combines TRBV5-1 with TRBJ2-7; TRBD2 matches 8 bases. Germline trimming cut 7 bases from V and 3 bases from J; bases unmatched to any gene: 6. This CDR3 has 13 amino acids. Germline CDR1 SGHRS, CDR2 YFSETQ. This chain's CDR3 is CASASGGHYEQYF. The CDR3 DNA is TGCGCCAGCGCGTCGGGGGGGCACTACGAGCAGTACTTC.

V is TRBV10-3 and J is TRBJ2-1; 7 positions match TRBD1. V lost 4 bases, J lost 0 bases, and 6 bases stayed unmatched. The CDR3 totals 16 residues. From germline, CDR1 is ENHRY and CDR2 SYGVKD. CDR3 protein: CAISAKGASSYNEQFF. The CDR3, as DNA: TGTGCCATCAGTGCCAAGGGGGCAAGCTCCTACAATGAGCAGTTCTTC.

The chain joins TRBV9 to TRBJ2-3, with 11 bases matching TRBD2. CDR3 length equals 16 residues. Trimming removed 3 bases from V and 6 bases from J; junction bases left unmatched: 9. CDR1 is SGDLS and CDR2 is YYNGEE in the germline V gene. CDR3 bases: TGTGCCAGCAGCGATAGACGACTAGCGGGAAGGGATACGCAGTATTTT. It is translated as CASSDRRLAGRDTQYF.